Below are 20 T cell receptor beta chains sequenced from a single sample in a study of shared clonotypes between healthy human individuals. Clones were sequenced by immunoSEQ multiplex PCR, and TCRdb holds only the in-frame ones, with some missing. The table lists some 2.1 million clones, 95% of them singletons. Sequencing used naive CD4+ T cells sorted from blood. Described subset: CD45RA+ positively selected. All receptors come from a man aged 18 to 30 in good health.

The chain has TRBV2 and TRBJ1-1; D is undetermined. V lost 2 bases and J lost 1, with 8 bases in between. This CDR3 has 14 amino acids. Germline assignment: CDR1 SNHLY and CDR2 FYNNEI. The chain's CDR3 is CASSELLSNTEAFF. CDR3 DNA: TGTGCCAGCAGTGAACTGCTCTCGAACACTGAAGCTTTCTTT.

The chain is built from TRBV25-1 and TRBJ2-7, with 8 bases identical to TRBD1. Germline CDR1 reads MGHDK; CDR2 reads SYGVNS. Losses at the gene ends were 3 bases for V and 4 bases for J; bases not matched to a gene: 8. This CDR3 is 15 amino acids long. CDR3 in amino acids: CASSDLTGAPYEQYF. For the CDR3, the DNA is TGTGCCAGCAGTGACTTGACAGGGGCTCCATACGAGCAGTACTTC.

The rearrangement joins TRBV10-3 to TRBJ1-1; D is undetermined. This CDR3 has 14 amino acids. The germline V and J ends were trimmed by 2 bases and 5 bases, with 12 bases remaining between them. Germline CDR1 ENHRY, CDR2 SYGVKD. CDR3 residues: CAISEISVGTEAFF. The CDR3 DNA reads TGTGCCATCAGTGAGATTTCTGTCGGGACTGAAGCTTTCTTT.

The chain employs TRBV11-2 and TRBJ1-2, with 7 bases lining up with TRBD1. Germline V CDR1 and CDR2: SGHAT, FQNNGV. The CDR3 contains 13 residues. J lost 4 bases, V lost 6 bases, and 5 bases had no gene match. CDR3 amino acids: CASRVQGTYGYTF. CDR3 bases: TGTGCCAGCAGGGTACAGGGGACCTATGGCTACACCTTC. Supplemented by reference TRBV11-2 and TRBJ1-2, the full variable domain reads EAGVAQSPRYKIIEKRQSVAFWCNPISGHATLYWYQQILGQGPKLLIQFQNNGVVDDSQLPKDRFSAERLKGVDSTLKIQPAKLEDSAVYLCASRVQGTYGYTFGSGTRLTVV.

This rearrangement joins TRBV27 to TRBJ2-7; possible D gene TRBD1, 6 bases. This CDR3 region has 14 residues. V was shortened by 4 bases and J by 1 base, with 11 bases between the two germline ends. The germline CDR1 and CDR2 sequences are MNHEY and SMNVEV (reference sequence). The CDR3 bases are TGTGCCAGCAGTTCGACAGGACTTTCCTACGAGCAGTACTTC. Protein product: CASSSTGLSYEQYF.

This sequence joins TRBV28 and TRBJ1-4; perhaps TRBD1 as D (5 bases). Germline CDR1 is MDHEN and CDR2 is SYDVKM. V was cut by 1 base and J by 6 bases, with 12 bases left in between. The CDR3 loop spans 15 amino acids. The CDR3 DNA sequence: TGTGCCAGCAGTTTATCGGGGTTAGGGGATGAAAAACTGTTTTTT. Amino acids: CASSLSGLGDEKLFF.

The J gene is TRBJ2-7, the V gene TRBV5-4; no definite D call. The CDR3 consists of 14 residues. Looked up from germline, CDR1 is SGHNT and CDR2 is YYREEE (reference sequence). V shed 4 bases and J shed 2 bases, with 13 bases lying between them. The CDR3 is CASSLPLTPYEQYF. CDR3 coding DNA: TGTGCCAGCAGCCTACCCCTTACTCCCTACGAGCAGTACTTC.

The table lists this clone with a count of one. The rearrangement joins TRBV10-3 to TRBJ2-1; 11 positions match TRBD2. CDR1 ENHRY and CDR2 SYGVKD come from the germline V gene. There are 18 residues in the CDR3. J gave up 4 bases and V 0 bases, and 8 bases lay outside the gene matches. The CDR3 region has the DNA TGTGCCATCAGTGAGTCCCCGGGACTAGCGGCGGTATACAATGAGCAGTTCTTC. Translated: CAISESPGLAAVYNEQFF.

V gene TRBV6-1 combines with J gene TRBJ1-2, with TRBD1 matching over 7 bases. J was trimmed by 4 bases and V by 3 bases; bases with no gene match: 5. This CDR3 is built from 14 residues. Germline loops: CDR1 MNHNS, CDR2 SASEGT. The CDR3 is CASSDWAGGYGYTF. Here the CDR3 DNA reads TGTGCCAGCAGTGACTGGGCAGGGGGCTATGGCTACACCTTC.

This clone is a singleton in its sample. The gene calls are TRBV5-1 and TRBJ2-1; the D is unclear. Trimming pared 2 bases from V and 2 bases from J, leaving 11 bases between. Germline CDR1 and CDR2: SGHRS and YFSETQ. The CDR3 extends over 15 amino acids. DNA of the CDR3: TGCGCCAGCAGCTTTACAATTGGAGCCTACAATGAGCAGTTCTTC. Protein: CASSFTIGAYNEQFF.

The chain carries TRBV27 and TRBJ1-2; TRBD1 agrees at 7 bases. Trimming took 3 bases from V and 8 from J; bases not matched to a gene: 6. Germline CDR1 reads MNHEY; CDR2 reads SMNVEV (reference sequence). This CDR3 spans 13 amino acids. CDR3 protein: CASSFGQEGGYTF. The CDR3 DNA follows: TGTGCCAGCAGTTTTGGACAGGAAGGCGGCTACACCTTC.

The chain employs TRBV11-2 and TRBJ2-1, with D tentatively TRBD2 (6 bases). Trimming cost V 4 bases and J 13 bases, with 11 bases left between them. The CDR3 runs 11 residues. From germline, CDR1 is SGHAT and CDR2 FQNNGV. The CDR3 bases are TGTGCCAGCAGCTCGGGACTTACCCAGTTCTTC. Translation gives CASSSGLTQFF. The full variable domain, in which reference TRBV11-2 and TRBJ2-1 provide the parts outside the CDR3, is EAGVAQSPRYKIIEKRQSVAFWCNPISGHATLYWYQQILGQGPKLLIQFQNNGVVDDSQLPKDRFSAERLKGVDSTLKIQPAKLEDSAVYLCASSSGLTQFFGPGTRLTVL.

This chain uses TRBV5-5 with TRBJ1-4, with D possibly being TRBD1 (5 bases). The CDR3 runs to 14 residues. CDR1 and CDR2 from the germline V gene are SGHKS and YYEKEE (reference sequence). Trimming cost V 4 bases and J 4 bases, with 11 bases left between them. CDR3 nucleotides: TGTGCCAGCAGCGCGGGACTGAATAATGAAAAACTGTTTTTT. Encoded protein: CASSAGLNNEKLFF.

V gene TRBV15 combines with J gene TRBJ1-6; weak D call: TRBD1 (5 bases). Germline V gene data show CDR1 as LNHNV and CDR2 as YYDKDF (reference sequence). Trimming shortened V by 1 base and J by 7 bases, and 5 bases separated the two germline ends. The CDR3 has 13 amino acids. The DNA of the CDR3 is TGTGCCACCAGCAGAGCAGGGAATTCACCCCTCCACTTT. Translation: CATSRAGNSPLHF.

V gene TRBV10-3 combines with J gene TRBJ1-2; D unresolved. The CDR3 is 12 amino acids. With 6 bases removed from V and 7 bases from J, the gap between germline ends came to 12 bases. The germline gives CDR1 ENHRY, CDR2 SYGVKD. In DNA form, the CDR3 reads TGTGCCATCAGCCGGGCAGAGATTGGCTACACCTTC. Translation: CAISRAEIGYTF.

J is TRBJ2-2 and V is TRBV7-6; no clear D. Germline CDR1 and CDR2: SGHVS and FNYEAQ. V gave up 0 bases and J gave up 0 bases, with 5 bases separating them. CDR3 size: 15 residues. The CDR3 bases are TGTGCCAGCAGCTTAGCACAGACGAACACCGGGGAGCTGTTTTTT. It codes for CASSLAQTNTGELFF.

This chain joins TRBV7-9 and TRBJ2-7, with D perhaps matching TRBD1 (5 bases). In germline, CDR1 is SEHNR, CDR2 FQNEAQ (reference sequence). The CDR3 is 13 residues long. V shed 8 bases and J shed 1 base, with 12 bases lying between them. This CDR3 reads CASGKTESYEQYF. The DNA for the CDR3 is TGTGCCAGCGGGAAGACAGAGTCCTACGAGCAGTACTTC.

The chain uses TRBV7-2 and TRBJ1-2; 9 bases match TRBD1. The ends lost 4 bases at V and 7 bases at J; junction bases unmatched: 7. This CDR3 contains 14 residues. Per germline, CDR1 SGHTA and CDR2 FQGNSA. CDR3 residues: CASSWGQGIGGYTF. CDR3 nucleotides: TGTGCCAGCAGCTGGGGACAGGGAATCGGTGGCTACACCTTC.

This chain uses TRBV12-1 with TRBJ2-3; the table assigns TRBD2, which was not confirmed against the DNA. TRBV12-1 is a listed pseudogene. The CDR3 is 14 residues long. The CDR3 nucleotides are TGTGCCAGCAGGCGGGGGGGCTGCACAGATACGCAGTATTTT. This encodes CASRRGGCTDTQYF.

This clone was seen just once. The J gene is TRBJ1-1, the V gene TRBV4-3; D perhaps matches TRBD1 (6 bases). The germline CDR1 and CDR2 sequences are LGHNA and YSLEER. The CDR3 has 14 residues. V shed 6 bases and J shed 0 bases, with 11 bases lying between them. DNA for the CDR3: TGCGCCAGCAGTCGGACAGAGATGAACACTGAAGCTTTCTTT. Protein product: CASSRTEMNTEAFF.